What follows describes a single T cell receptor (beta chain). What it binds is not known. The data were obtained in a study of OX40 agonist ivuxolimab in advanced cancers. Study-level findings and limits: At doses 0.1 to 3.0 mg/kg, CD4+ and CD8+ clones expanded.

V lost 6 bases and J lost 0; bases outside the gene matches: 4. Per the germline V gene, CDR1 is LNHNV and CDR2 is YYDKDF (reference sequence). CDR3 length: 15 amino acids. Assay used: immunoSEQ multiplex PCR; TCRdb lists only in-frame clones, some missing. The sample records fewer than 85,000 clones, 70% to 90% being singletons. The sequence was collected from an adult with an advanced solid tumor such as melanoma, head and neck, liver or kidney cancer. This specimen was CD4+ or CD8+ T cells sorted from blood, taken in a trial of the OX40 agonist ivuxolimab. This chain uses TRBV15 with TRBJ1-1, with 10 bases aligning to TRBD1. CDR3 DNA: TGTGCCACCAGGACAGGGGGCCGCATGAACACTGAAGCTTTCTTT. This encodes CATRTGGRMNTEAFF.